This T cell receptor beta chain is drawn from a study of shared clonotypes between healthy human individuals. Broader study findings: Naive CD4 clonotype sharing across several donors was around 5.5%. Among donors, sharing of clonotypes was expected to be affected by sequencing depth.

As regards this clone: The antigen is not known.

Within Nashville, Tennessee resided all donors, each a Caucasian adult. At the deep level, the assay was run. Repertoires were generated with immunoSEQ multiplex PCR, while TCRdb's copy carries only in-frame clones and drops some. Here the sample spans 2 million to 2.5 million clones, 80% to 95% being singletons. Looked up from germline, CDR1 is LNHDA and CDR2 is SQIVND (reference sequence). V shed 8 bases, J shed 1 base, and the junction held 14 bases outside the gene matches. The CDR3 extends over 16 amino acids. This chain joins TRBV19 and TRBJ2-7, with 7 bases lining up with TRBD1. The sequenced sample was naive CD4+ T cells from PBMCs. Subset defined: CD45RA+ positively selected. This receptor was taken from a man aged 18 to 30 in good health. Some clones in this sample may be carry-over from other donors' samples. This CDR3 reads CASGKGGRYQSYEQYF. In DNA form, the CDR3 reads TGTGCCAGTGGCAAAGGGGGCCGGTACCAATCCTACGAGCAGTACTTC.